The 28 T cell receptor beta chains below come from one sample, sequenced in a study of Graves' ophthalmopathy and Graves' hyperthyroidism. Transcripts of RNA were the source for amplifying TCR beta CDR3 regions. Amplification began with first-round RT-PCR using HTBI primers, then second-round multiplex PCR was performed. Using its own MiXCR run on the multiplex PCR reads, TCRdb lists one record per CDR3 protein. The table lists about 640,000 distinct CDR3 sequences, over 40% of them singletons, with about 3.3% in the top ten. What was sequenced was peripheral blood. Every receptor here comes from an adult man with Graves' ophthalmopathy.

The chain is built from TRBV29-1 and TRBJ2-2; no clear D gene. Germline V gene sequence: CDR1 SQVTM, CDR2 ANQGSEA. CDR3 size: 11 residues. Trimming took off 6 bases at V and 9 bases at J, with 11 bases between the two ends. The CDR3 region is CSVAARRELFF. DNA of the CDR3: TGCAGCGTCGCGGCACGGCGGGAGCTGTTTTTT.

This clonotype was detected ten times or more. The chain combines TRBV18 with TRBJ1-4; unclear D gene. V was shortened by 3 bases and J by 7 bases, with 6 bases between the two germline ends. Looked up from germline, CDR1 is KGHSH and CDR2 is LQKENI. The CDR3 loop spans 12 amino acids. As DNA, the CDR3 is TGTGCCAGCTCACCGCCGGGTGAAAAACTGTTTTTT. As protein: CASSPPGEKLFF.

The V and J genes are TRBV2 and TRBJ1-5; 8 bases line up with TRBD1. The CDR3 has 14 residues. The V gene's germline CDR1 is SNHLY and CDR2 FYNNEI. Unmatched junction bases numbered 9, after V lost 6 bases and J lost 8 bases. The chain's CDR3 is CASRGQARREPQHF. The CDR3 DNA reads TGTGCCAGCAGGGGACAGGCGCGCAGGGAGCCCCAGCATTTT.

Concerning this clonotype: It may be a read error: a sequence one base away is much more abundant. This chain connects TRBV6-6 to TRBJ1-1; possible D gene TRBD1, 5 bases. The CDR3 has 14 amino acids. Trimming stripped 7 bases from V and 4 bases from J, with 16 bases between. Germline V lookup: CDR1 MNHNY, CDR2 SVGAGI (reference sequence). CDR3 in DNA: TGTGCCAGCACCCCGAGGGGTCGGAGCACTGAAGCTTTCTTT. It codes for CASTPRGRSTEAFF.

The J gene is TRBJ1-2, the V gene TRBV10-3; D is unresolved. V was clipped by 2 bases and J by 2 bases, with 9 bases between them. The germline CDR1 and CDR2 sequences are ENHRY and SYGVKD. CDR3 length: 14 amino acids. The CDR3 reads CAISEGQANYGYTF. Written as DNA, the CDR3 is TGTGCCATCAGTGAGGGGCAGGCCAACTATGGCTACACCTTC.

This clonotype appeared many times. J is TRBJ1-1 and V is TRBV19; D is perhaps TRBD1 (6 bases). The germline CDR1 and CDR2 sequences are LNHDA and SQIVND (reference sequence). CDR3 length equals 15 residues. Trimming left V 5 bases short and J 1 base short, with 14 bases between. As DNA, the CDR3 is TGTGCCAGTAGTTCGGGACACGCGCAGAACACTGAAGCTTTCTTT. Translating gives CASSSGHAQNTEAFF. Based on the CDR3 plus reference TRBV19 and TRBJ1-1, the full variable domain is DGGITQSPKYLFRKEGQNVTLSCEQNLNHDAMYWYRQDPGQGLRLIYYSQIVNDFQKGDIAEGYSVSREKKESFPLTVTSAQKNPTAFYLCASSSGHAQNTEAFFGQGTRLTVV.

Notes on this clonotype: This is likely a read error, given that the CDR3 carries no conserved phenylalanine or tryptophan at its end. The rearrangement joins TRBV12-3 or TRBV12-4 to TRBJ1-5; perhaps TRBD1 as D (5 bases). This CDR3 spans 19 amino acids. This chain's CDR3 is CASAVQATASSTSNQPQHY. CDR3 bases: TGTGCTAGTGCCGTTCAAGCGACAGCCTCTTCGACTAGCAATCAGCCCCAGCATTAT.

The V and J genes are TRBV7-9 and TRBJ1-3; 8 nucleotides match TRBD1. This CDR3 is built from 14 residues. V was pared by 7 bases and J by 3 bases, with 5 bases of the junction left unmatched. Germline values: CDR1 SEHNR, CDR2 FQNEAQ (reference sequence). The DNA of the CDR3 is TGTGCCAGCACCCCGACAGGGGATGGAAACACCATATATTTT. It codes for CASTPTGDGNTIYF.

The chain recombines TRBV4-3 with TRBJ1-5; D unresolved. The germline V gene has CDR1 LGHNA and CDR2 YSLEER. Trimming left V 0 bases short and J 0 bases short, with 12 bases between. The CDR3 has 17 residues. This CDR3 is CASSQDASHHSNQPQHF. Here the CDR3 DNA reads TGCGCCAGCAGCCAAGATGCCAGCCACCATAGCAATCAGCCCCAGCATTTT.

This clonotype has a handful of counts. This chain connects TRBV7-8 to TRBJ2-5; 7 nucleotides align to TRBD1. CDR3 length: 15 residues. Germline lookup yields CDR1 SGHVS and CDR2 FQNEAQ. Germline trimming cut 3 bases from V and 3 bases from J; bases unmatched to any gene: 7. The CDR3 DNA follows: TGTGCCAGCAGCTTCGGACAGGACCCCGAAGAGACCCAGTACTTC. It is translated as CASSFGQDPEETQYF. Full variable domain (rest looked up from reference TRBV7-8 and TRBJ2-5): GAGVSQSPRYKVAKRGQDVALRCDPISGHVSLFWYQQALGQGPEFLTYFQNEAQLDKSGLPSDRFFAERPEGSVSTLKIQRTQQEDSAVYLCASSFGQDPEETQYFGPGTRLLVL.

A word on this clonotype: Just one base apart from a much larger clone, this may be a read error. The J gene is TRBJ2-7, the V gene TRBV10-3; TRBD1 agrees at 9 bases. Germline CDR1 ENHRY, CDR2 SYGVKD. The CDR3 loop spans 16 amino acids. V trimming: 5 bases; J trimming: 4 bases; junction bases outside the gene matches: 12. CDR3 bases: TGTGCCATCAGTTACAACTTGGACAGGGGAGGATACGAGCAGTACTTC. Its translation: CAISYNLDRGGYEQYF.

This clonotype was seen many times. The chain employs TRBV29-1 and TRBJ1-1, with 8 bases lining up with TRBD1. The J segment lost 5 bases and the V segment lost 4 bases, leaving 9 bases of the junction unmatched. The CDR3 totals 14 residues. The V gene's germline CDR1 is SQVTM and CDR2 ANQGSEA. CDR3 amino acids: CSVASGQGRTEAFF. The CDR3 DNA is TGCAGCGTTGCTAGTGGACAGGGAAGAACTGAAGCTTTCTTT.

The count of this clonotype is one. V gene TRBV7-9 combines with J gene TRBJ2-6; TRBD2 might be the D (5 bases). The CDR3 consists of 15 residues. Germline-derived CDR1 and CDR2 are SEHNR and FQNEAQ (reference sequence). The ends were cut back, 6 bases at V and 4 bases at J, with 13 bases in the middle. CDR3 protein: CASRSGVAGANVLTF. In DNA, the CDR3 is TGTGCCAGCAGGAGTGGAGTAGCGGGGGCCAACGTCCTGACTTTC.

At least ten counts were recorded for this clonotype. The CDR3 spells CSVQDLNSPLHF. The CDR3 DNA sequence: TGCAGCGTTCAGGATCTCAATTCACCCCTCCACTTT. The chain couples TRBV29-1 to TRBJ1-6; no definite D call. Trimming removed 5 bases at V and 7 bases at J, with 9 bases between. The CDR3 covers 12 residues. The germline V gene encodes CDR1 SQVTM and CDR2 ANQGSEA.

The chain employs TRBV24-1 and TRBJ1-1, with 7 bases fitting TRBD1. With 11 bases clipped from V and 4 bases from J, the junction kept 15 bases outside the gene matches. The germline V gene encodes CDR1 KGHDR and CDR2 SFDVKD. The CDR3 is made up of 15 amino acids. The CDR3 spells CASRAGGESGTEAFF. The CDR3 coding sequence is TGTGCCAGCAGGGCAGGGGGTGAGTCAGGCACTGAAGCTTTCTTT.

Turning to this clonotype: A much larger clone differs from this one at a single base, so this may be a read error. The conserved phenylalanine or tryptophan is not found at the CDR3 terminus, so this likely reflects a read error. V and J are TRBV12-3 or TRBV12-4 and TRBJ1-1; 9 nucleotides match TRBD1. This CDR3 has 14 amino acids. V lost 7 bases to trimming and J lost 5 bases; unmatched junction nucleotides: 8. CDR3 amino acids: CASTSSTGGTEAFL. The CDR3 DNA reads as TGTGCCAGCACCTCGTCGACAGGGGGGACTGAAGCTTTCCTT.

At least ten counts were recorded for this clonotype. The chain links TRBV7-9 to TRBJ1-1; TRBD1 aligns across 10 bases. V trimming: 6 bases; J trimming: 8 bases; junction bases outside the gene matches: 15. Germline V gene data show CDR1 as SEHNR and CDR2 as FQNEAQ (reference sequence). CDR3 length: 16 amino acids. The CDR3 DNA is TGTGCCAGCAGTTTCGGGACAGGGGTCTATGGGGCCGAAGCTTTCTTT. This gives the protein CASSFGTGVYGAEAFF.

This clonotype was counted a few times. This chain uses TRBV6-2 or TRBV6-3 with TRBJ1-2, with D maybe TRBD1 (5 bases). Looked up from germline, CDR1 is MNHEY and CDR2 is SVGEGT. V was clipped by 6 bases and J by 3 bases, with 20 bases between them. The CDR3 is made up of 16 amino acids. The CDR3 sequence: CASSPLGPPGDYGYTF. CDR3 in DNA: TGTGCCAGCAGCCCTCTGGGACCGCCGGGCGACTATGGCTACACCTTC.

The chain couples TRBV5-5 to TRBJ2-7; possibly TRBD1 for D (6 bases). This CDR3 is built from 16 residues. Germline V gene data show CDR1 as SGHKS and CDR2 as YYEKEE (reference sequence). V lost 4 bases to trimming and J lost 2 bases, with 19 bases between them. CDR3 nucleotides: TGTGCCAGCAGCCTAAAGGGACACTACGCGGCCTACGAGCAGTACTTC. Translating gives CASSLKGHYAAYEQYF.

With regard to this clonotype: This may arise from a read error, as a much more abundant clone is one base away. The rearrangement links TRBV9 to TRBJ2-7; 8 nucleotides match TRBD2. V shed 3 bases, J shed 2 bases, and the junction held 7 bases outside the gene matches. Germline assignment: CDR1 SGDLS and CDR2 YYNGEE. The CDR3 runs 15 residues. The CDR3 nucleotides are TGTGCCAGCAGCGCGGGTAGCGGGGTTCCCTACGAGCAGTACTTC. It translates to CASSAGSGVPYEQYF.

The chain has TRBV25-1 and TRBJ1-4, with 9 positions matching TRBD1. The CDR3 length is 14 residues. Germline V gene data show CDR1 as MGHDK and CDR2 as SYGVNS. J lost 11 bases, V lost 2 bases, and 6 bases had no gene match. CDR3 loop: CASSERGTGPKLFF. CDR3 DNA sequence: TGTGCCAGCAGTGAACGGGGGACAGGGCCCAAACTGTTTTTT.

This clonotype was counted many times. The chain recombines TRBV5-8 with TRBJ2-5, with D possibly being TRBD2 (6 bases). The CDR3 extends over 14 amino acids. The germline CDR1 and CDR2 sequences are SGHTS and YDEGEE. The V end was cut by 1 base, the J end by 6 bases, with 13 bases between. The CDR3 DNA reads TGTGCCAGCAGCTTGATGGGGGGATTGAAGACCCAGTACTTC. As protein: CASSLMGGLKTQYF.

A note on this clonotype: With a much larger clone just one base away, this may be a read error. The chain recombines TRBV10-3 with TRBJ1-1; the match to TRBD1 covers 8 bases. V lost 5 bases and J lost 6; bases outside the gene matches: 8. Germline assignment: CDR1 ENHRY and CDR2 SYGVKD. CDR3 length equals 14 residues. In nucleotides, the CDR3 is TGTGCCATCAGTTACCTGGACAGGGTGCCTGAAGCTTTCTTT. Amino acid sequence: CAISYLDRVPEAFF.

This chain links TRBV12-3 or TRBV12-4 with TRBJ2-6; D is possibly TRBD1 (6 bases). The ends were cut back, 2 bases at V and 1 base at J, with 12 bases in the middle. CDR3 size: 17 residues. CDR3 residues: CASSLWDKLSGANVLTF. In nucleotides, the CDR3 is TGTGCCAGCAGTTTATGGGACAAGCTTTCTGGGGCCAACGTCCTGACTTTC.

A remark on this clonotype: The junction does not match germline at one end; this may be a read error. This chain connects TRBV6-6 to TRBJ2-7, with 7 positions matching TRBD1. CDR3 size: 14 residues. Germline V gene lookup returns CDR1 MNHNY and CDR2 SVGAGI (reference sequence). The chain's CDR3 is CAISEYRGRDEQYF. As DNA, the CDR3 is TGTGCCATCAGTGAATACAGGGGAAGGGACGAGCAATACTTC.

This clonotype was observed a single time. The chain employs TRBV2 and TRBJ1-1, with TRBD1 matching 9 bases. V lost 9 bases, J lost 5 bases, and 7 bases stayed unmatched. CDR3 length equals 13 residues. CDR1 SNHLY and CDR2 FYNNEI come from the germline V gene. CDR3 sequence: CASLTGGTTEAFF. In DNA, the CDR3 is TGTGCCAGTTTGACAGGGGGAACAACTGAAGCTTTCTTT.

The CDR3 region has the DNA TGTGCCAGCAGCCCGTCGGGGGCAGGGGGCTACGAGCAGTACTTC. Protein sequence: CASSPSGAGGYEQYF. The chain employs TRBV7-8 and TRBJ2-7, with a tentative D call TRBD1 (7 bases). V lost 5 bases to trimming and J lost 3 bases, with 17 bases between them. This CDR3 spans 15 amino acids. CDR1 SGHVS and CDR2 FQNEAQ come from the germline V gene. The entire variable domain, with the rest obtained from reference TRBV7-8 and TRBJ2-7, is as follows: GAGVSQSPRYKVAKRGQDVALRCDPISGHVSLFWYQQALGQGPEFLTYFQNEAQLDKSGLPSDRFFAERPEGSVSTLKIQRTQQEDSAVYLCASSPSGAGGYEQYFGPGTRLTVT.

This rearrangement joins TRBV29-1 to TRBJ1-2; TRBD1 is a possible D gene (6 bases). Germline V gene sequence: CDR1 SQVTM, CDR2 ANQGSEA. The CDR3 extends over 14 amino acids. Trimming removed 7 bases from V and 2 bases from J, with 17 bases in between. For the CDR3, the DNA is TGCAGCGCCCTACACCAGGGGCAAAACTATGGCTACACCTTC. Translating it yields CSALHQGQNYGYTF. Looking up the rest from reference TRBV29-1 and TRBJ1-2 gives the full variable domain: SAVISQKPSRDICQRGTSLTIQCQVDSQVTMMFWYRQQPGQSLTLIATANQGSEATYESGFVIDKFPISRPNLTFSTLTVSNMSPEDSSIYLCSALHQGQNYGYTFGSGTRLTVV.